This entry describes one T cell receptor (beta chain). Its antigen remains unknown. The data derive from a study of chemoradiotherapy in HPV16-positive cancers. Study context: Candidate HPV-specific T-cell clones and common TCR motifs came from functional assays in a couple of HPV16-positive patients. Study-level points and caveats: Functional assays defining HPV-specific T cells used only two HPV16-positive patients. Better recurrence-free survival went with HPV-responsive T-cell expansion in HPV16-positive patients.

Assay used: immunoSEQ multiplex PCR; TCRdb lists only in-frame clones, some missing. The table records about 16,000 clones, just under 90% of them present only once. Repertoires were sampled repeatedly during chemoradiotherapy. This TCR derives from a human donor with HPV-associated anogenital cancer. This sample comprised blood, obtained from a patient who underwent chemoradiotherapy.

In DNA form, the CDR3 reads TGTGCCAGCAGTGAAGCCGGGGACACCAGTCTCTCGGGAGATACGCAGTATTTT. Translated: CASSEAGDTSLSGDTQYF. This chain joins TRBV6-1 and TRBJ2-3; a possible D gene is TRBD1 (6 bases). The length of the CDR3 is 18 residues. Trimming removed 0 bases from V and 5 bases from J, with 21 bases in between. Per germline, CDR1 MNHNS and CDR2 SASEGT.